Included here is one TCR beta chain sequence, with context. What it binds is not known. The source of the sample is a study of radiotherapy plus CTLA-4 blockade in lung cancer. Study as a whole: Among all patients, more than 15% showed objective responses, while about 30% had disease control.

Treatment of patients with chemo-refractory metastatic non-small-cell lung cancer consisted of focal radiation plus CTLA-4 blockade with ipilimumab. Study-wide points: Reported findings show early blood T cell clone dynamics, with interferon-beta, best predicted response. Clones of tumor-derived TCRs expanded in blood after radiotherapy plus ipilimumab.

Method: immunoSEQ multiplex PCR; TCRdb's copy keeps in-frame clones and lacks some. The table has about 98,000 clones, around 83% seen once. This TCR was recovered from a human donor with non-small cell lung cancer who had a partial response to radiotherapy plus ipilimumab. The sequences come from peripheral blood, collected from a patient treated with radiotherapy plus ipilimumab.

CDR3 nucleotide sequence: TGTGCCAGCCGGAAGTACCCGGGACAGAACTACGAGCAGTACTTC. Encoded protein: CASRKYPGQNYEQYF. V gene TRBV27 combines with J gene TRBJ2-7; 7 bases match TRBD1. The CDR3 extends over 15 amino acids. CDR1 and CDR2 from the germline V gene are MNHEY and SMNVEV (reference sequence). Trimming took 8 bases from V and 3 from J; bases not matched to a gene: 13.